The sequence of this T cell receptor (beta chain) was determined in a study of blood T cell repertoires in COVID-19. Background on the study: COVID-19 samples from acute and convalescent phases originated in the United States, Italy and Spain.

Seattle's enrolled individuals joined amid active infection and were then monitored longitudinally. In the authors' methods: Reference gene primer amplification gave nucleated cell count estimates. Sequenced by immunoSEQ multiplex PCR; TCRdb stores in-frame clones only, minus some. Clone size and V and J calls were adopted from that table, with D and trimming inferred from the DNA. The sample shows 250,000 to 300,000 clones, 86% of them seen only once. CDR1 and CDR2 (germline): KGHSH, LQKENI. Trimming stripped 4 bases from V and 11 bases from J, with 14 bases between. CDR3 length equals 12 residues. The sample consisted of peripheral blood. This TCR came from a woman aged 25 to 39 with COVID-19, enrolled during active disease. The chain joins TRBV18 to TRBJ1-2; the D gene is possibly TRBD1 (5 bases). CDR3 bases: TGTGCCAGCTCACAAGGCGGGACCAGATACACCTTC. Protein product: CASSQGGTRYTF.